Following are 9 T cell receptor beta chains from one sample sequenced in a study of OX40 agonist ivuxolimab in advanced cancers. Clones were read by immunoSEQ multiplex PCR, and TCRdb kept only the in-frame ones, dropping some. The table has about 64,000 clones, 88% seen once. The source material was CD4+ or CD8+ T cells sorted from blood, sampled in a trial of the OX40 agonist ivuxolimab. The receptor source for this set is an adult with an advanced solid tumor such as melanoma, head and neck, liver or kidney cancer.

V usage is TRBV18 and J usage is TRBJ1-1; a weak D match, TRBD1 (6 bases). There are 14 residues in the CDR3. Germline CDR1 and CDR2: KGHSH and LQKENI. With 2 bases removed from V and 3 bases from J, the gap between germline ends came to 10 bases. CDR3 protein: CASSPGGGHTEAFF. DNA of the CDR3: TGTGCCAGCTCACCAGGAGGGGGGCACACTGAAGCTTTCTTT.

The J gene is TRBJ2-3, the V gene TRBV29-1, with D possibly matching TRBD2 (5 bases). The germline V and J ends were trimmed by 0 bases and 0 bases, with 13 bases remaining between them. CDR3 length: 16 residues. Germline V gives CDR1 SQVTM, CDR2 ANQGSEA. Here the CDR3 reads CSVEDQGGLSTDTQYF. The CDR3 nucleotides are TGCAGCGTTGAAGATCAAGGCGGGCTTAGCACAGATACGCAGTATTTT.

This CDR3 reads CASSIAHTSGANVLTF. CDR3 bases: TGTGCCAGTAGTATAGCACATACCTCTGGGGCCAACGTCCTGACTTTC. The chain joins TRBV19 to TRBJ2-6; unclear D gene. The germline V and J ends were trimmed by 1 base and 0 bases, with 7 bases remaining between them. The CDR3 spans 16 residues. Germline CDR1 and CDR2: LNHDA and SQIVND (reference sequence).

The V and J genes are TRBV5-1 and TRBJ1-2; the D gene is possibly TRBD1 (5 bases). Germline V gives CDR1 SGHRS, CDR2 YFSETQ. Trimming took off 2 bases at V and 4 bases at J, with 12 bases between the two ends. The CDR3 has 14 residues. The CDR3 loop reads CASSFSRDLYGYTF. CDR3 sequence (DNA): TGCGCCAGCAGCTTTAGTCGGGACCTCTATGGCTACACCTTC.

The chain employs TRBV12-5 and TRBJ2-1; no clear D. The CDR3 sequence is 12 residues long. CDR1 is LGHNT and CDR2 is FRNRAP in the germline V gene. Trimming pared 2 bases from V and 4 bases from J, leaving 3 bases between. The CDR3 DNA follows: TGTGCTAGTGGTTTGAATTACAATGAGCAGTTCTTC. It is translated as CASGLNYNEQFF.

This clone has more than one count but fewer than ten. V gene TRBV18 combines with J gene TRBJ2-2; D call uncertain. CDR3 length equals 14 residues. Trimming cost V 3 bases and J 2 bases, with 7 bases left between them. Germline V gene lookup returns CDR1 KGHSH and CDR2 LQKENI. CDR3 in DNA: TGTGCCAGCTCACCTGGGCAAAACACCGGGGAGCTGTTTTTT. It is translated as CASSPGQNTGELFF.

The chain joins TRBV5-1 to TRBJ2-5, with D possibly matching TRBD2 (5 bases). Trimming took off 4 bases at V and 4 bases at J, with 14 bases between the two ends. In germline, CDR1 is SGHRS, CDR2 YFSETQ. This CDR3 has 14 residues. This CDR3 is CASSPTVGGETQYF. The CDR3 nucleotides read TGCGCCAGCAGCCCCACCGTTGGAGGAGAGACCCAGTACTTC.

The V call is TRBV28, the J call TRBJ1-5; tentative D call: TRBD1 (5 bases). Germline CDR1 reads MDHEN; CDR2 reads SYDVKM. The CDR3 is 17 amino acids. With 6 bases removed from V and 0 bases from J, the gap between germline ends came to 18 bases. The CDR3: CASSRGRRAYSNQPQHF. The CDR3 bases are TGTGCCAGCAGCCGGGGACGGCGAGCTTATAGCAATCAGCCCCAGCATTTT.

This clone was observed a single time. The chain employs TRBV9 and TRBJ2-2; 8 bases align to TRBD2. There are 16 residues in the CDR3. CDR1 SGDLS and CDR2 YYNGEE come from the germline V gene. The V segment lost 4 bases and the J segment 4 bases; nucleotides outside the gene matches: 9. CDR3 bases: TGTGCCAGCAGCAAATTAACGGGAGGGAGCACCGGGGAGCTGTTTTTT. Translated, it gives CASSKLTGGSTGELFF.